This T cell receptor (beta chain) was observed in a study of blood T cells in healthy people across ages. Germline V CDR1 and CDR2: MNHEY, SVGAGI. This CDR3 contains 17 residues. V lost 0 bases, J lost 4 bases, and 10 bases stayed unmatched. A J-beta primer mix and a sample-barcoded 5' primer were used in a second PCR of roughly 7 to 12 cycles. TCRdb processed the 5' RACE reads anew with MiXCR; each CDR3 protein has one entry. This sample has hundreds of thousands of distinct CDR3 sequences, with roughly 50% found just once. The sample comprised blood. The V call is TRBV6-5, the J call TRBJ2-3, with 7 bases fitting TRBD2. This clonotype originated in a man aged 40-55 years in good health. The CDR3 is CASSYSSFAGVADTQYF. In nucleotides, the CDR3 is TGTGCCAGCAGTTACTCAAGTTTTGCGGGGGTGGCAGATACGCAGTATTTT.